The 16 T cell receptor beta chains below were found in one sample sequenced in a study of regulatory T cells in long-lasting Graves disease. Relying on iRepertoire HTBI primers and Arm-PCR of CDR3 regions, the team built TCR beta libraries. TCRdb fed the multiplex PCR reads into MiXCR, producing one record per CDR3 protein. This table has 550,000 or so distinct CDR3 sequences, around 12% appearing once. Time point reported: newly diagnosed GD, antithyroid drugs for less than 3 months. RNA from PBMCs was the source of the TCR library. The data also belong to a second study, concerning T cells in Graves' hyperthyroidism and ophthalmopathy.

Sequencing was performed on peripheral blood mononuclear cells (PBMCs), taken at new diagnosis, from a patient treated with antithyroid drugs. The receptors were sampled from a woman in her twenties or thirties with Graves disease.

This clonotype was found many times. The chain has TRBV6-1 and TRBJ2-7, with 8 positions matching TRBD2. The CDR3 is 15 amino acids. Germline CDR1 MNHNS, CDR2 SASEGT. The junction had 7 bases not matched to a gene; V was cut back by 4 bases and J by 2 bases. CDR3 bases: TGTGCCAGCAGTGGAGGGGCGGGAGGCACCTACGAGCAGTACTTC. Amino acid sequence: CASSGGAGGTYEQYF.

This clonotype was detected ten times or more. This sequence joins TRBV19 and TRBJ2-1; D is possibly TRBD1 (6 bases). The CDR3 consists of 16 residues. V lost 7 bases to trimming and J lost 9 bases, with 25 bases between them. Germline V gene lookup returns CDR1 LNHDA and CDR2 SQIVND (reference sequence). The CDR3: CASKSLDVRQDGEQFF. The DNA of the CDR3 is TGTGCCAGTAAATCCCTAGATGTCAGACAGGATGGTGAGCAGTTCTTC.

In this sample, this clonotype turned up many times. This chain joins TRBV10-3 and TRBJ2-3; 9 bases agree with TRBD1. The CDR3 consists of 16 residues. Germline V gene lookup returns CDR1 ENHRY and CDR2 SYGVKD. The junction had 7 bases not matched to a gene; V was cut back by 4 bases and J by 2 bases. Here the CDR3 reads CAISGLGQGNTDTQYF. CDR3 bases: TGTGCCATCAGTGGGCTTGGACAGGGGAACACAGATACGCAGTATTTT.

The chain combines TRBV28 with TRBJ2-7; 8 positions match TRBD2. The CDR3 is made up of 13 amino acids. V trimming: 6 bases; J trimming: 3 bases; junction bases outside the gene matches: 4. Germline V gene sequence: CDR1 MDHEN, CDR2 SYDVKM. The chain's CDR3 is CASSGGRIYEQYF. The CDR3 DNA reads as TGTGCCAGCAGCGGCGGGAGGATCTACGAGCAGTACTTC.

V gene TRBV20-1 combines with J gene TRBJ2-5; the match to TRBD2 covers 9 bases. V shed 1 base, J shed 5 bases, and the junction held 20 bases outside the gene matches. Germline V lookup: CDR1 DFQATT, CDR2 SNEGSKA (reference sequence). This CDR3 region has 19 residues. The CDR3 reads CSARVTPSLAGLRTETQYF. CDR3 nucleotides: TGCAGTGCTAGAGTGACCCCCAGCCTAGCGGGATTAAGGACGGAGACCCAGTACTTC.

In this sample, this clonotype turned up many times. The chain uses TRBV28 and TRBJ1-5; the match to TRBD1 covers 9 bases. Trimming removed 4 bases from V and 1 base from J; junction bases left unmatched: 2. Per the germline V gene, CDR1 is MDHEN and CDR2 is SYDVKM. The length of the CDR3 is 15 residues. DNA for the CDR3: TGTGCCAGCAGTTACGACAGGGGGAGCAATCAGCCCCAGCATTTT. This translates into CASSYDRGSNQPQHF.

About this clonotype itself: A far larger clone is one base from this, pointing to a likely read error. The chain is built from TRBV6-2 or TRBV6-3 and TRBJ2-1; D call uncertain. V lost 6 bases to trimming and J lost 0 bases, with 12 bases between them. In germline, CDR1 is MNHEY, CDR2 SVGEGT. This CDR3 spans 15 amino acids. This chain's CDR3 is CASSPDGSSYNEQFF. The CDR3 DNA reads TGTGCCAGCAGCCCGGACGGTAGCTCCTACAATGAGCAGTTCTTC.

This clonotype was picked up many times. The genes are TRBV24-1 and TRBJ1-1; D gene ambiguous. Deletions cut 2 bases from V and 5 bases from J, with 14 bases between. The CDR3 sequence is 15 residues long. CDR1 and CDR2 from the germline V gene are KGHDR and SFDVKD. The CDR3 region has the DNA TGTGCCACCAGTGATTCCGCCCGGGAAGGGACTGAAGCTTTCTTT. Protein: CATSDSAREGTEAFF.

This clonotype turned up a few times. The chain couples TRBV7-9 to TRBJ1-3; D might be TRBD1 (5 bases). The CDR3 length is 14 residues. The germline V and J ends were trimmed by 5 bases and 4 bases, with 12 bases remaining between them. Looked up from germline, CDR1 is SEHNR and CDR2 is FQNEAQ (reference sequence). The DNA of the CDR3 is TGTGCCAGCAGCCCAGGGATCCACGGAAACACCATATATTTT. Its translation: CASSPGIHGNTIYF.

Ten or more counts support this clonotype. V gene TRBV10-1 combines with J gene TRBJ2-2; TRBD2 matches at 7 bases. Trimming took 4 bases from V and 4 from J; bases not matched to a gene: 3. The germline gives CDR1 WNHNN, CDR2 SYGVQD (reference sequence). CDR3 size: 14 residues. The CDR3 sequence: CASSASGGTGELFF. In DNA form, the CDR3 reads TGCGCCAGCAGTGCTAGCGGAGGCACCGGGGAGCTGTTTTTT.

This clonotype showed up just once. This may be a read error, as it is one base from a much larger clone. The gene calls are TRBV30 and TRBJ1-1, with D unclear. The V gene's germline CDR1 is GTSNPN and CDR2 SVGIG (reference sequence). The CDR3 contains 13 residues. For the CDR3, the DNA is TGTTCCTGGAGACCGGATGGCTGGAATGAAGCTTTCTTT. Residues: CSWRPDGWNEAFF. Complete variable domain (other parts from reference TRBV30 and TRBJ1-1): SQTIHQWPATLVQPVGSPLSLECTVEGTSNPNLYWYRQAAGRGLQLLFYSVGIGQISSEVPQNLSASRPQDRQFILSSKKLLLSDSGFYLCSWRPDGWNEAFFGQGTRLTVV.

A word on this clonotype: A much bigger clone sits one base away, suggesting this may be a read error. The V and J genes are TRBV5-1 and TRBJ2-7; 9 bases map to TRBD1. CDR3 size: 19 residues. In germline, CDR1 is SGHRS, CDR2 YFSETQ. After removal of 1 base from V and 6 bases from J, the junction contained 20 bases not matched to a gene. The CDR3 loop reads CASSLTGTGIRRGFFEQYF. In nucleotides, the CDR3 is TGCGCCAGCAGCTTGACCGGGACAGGGATACGGCGGGGCTTTTTCGAGCAGTACTTC. Full variable domain (outside the CDR3, taken from reference TRBV5-1 and TRBJ2-7): KAGVTQTPRYLIKTRGQQVTLSCSPISGHRSVSWYQQTPGQGLQFLFEYFSETQRNKGNFPGRFSGRQFSNSRSEMNVSTLELGDSALYLCASSLTGTGIRRGFFEQYFGPGTRLTVT.

The chain is built from TRBV6-1 and TRBJ1-2, with 7 nucleotides matching TRBD1. The germline gives CDR1 MNHNS, CDR2 SASEGT. V was clipped by 7 bases and J by 8 bases; unmatched bases: 25. This CDR3 is built from 18 residues. The CDR3 DNA sequence: TGTGCCAGCACCCGGGACAGCCACTCCGATCTCCGCAATTTCGGCTACACCTTC. Its protein product is CASTRDSHSDLRNFGYTF.

This clonotype was detected ten times or more. This rearrangement joins TRBV20-1 to TRBJ2-3, with 9 bases fitting TRBD1. The CDR3 covers 14 residues. J lost 6 bases, V lost 3 bases, and 7 bases had no gene match. Germline CDR1 reads DFQATT; CDR2 reads SNEGSKA (reference sequence). The CDR3 region has the DNA TGCAGTGCTAGGCCCGGGACAGGGAGGGATACGCAGTATTTT. Translating it yields CSARPGTGRDTQYF.

In its sample, this clonotype was seen many times. The chain uses TRBV30 and TRBJ2-2; tentative D call: TRBD2 (6 bases). Germline lookup yields CDR1 GTSNPN and CDR2 SVGIG (reference sequence). This CDR3 has 13 amino acids. V was pared by 8 bases and J by 5 bases, with 15 bases between. CDR3: CAGWEAITGELFF. Written as DNA, the CDR3 is TGTGCCGGGTGGGAGGCTATTACCGGGGAGCTGTTTTTT.

This clonotype was seen repeatedly, ten times or more. J is TRBJ2-1 and V is TRBV24-1, with 11 bases identical to TRBD2. CDR3 size: 16 residues. Germline V gene data show CDR1 as KGHDR and CDR2 as SFDVKD. V trimming: 4 bases; J trimming: 9 bases; junction bases outside the gene matches: 10. The CDR3 bases are TGTGCCACCAGTGACGTTCTAGCGGGAGGAGTGGGTGAGCAGTTCTTC. As protein: CATSDVLAGGVGEQFF.